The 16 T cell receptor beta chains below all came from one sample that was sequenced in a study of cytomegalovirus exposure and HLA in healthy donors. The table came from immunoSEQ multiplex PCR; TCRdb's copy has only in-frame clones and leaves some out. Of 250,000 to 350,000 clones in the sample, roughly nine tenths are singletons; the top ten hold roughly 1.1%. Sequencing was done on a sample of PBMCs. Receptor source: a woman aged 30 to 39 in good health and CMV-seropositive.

CDR3 in DNA: TGTGCCAGCAGCTTAGATGAGGTGACGGGCTCCTATAATTCACCCCTCCACTTT. As protein: CASSLDEVTGSYNSPLHF. The chain has TRBV11-3 and TRBJ1-6; D unresolved. Trimming left V 0 bases short and J 0 bases short, with 12 bases between. Germline lookup yields CDR1 SGHNT and CDR2 YENEEA. This CDR3 has 18 residues.

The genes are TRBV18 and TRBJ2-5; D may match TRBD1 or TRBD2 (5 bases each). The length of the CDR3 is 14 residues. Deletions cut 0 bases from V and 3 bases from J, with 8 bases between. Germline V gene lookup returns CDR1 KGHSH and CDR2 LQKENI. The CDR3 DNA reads TGTGCCAGCTCACCACCGGGACCCGAAGAGACCCAGTACTTC. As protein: CASSPPGPEETQYF.

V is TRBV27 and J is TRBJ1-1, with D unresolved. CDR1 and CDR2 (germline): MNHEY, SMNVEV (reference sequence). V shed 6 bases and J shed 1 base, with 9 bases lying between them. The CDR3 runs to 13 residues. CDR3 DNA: TGTGCCAGCAGACGGAACCAGAACACTGAAGCTTTCTTT. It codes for CASRRNQNTEAFF.

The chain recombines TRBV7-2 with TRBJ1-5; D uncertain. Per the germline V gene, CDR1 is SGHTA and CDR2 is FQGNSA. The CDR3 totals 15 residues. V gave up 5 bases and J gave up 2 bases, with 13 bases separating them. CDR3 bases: TGTGCCAGCAGCGTAACGGGATCGCGCAATCAGCCCCAGCATTTT. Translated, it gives CASSVTGSRNQPQHF.

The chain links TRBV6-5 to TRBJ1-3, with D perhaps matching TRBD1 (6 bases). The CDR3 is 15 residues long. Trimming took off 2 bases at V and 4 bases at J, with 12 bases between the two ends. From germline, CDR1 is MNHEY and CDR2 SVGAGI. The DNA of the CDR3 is TGTGCCAGCAGTTACAAGGGGGTAGCCGGAAACACCATATATTTT. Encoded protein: CASSYKGVAGNTIYF.

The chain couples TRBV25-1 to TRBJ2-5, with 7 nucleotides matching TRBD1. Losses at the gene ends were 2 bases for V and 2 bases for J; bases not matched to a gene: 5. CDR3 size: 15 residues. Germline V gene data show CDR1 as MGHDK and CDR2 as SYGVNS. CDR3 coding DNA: TGTGCCAGCAGTGAAACCGGGACAGCGCAAGAGACCCAGTACTTC. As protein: CASSETGTAQETQYF.

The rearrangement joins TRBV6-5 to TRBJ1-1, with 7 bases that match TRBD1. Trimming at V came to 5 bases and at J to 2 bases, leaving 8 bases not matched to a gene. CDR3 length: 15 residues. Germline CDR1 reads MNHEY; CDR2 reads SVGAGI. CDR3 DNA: TGTGCCAGCAGTCCCGCCGACAGGGTTAACACTGAAGCTTTCTTT. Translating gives CASSPADRVNTEAFF.

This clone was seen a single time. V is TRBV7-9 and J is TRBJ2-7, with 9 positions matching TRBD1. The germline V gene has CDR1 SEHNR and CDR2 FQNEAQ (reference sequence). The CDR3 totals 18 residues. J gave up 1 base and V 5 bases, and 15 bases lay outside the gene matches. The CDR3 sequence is CASSPRETTGGASYEQYF. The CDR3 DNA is TGTGCCAGCAGCCCCCGAGAGACTACAGGGGGCGCATCCTACGAGCAGTACTTC.

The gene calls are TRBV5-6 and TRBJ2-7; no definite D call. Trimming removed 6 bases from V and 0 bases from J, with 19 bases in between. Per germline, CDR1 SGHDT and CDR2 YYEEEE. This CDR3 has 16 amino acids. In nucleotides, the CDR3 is TGTGCCAGCACTTACCTCGGACCCCTGAGCTCCTACGAGCAGTACTTC. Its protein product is CASTYLGPLSSYEQYF. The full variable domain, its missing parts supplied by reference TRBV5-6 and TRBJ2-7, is DAGVTQSPTHLIKTRGQQVTLRCSPKSGHDTVSWYQQALGQGPQFIFQYYEEEERQRGNFPDRFSGHQFPNYSSELNVNALLLGDSALYLCASTYLGPLSSYEQYFGPGTRLTVT.

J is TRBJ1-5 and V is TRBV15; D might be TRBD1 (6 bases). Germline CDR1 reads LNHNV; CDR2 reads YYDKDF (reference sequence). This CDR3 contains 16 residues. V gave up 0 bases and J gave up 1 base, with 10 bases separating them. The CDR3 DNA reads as TGTGCCACCAGCAGAGATCAGGGGCTAAGCAATCAGCCCCAGCATTTT. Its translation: CATSRDQGLSNQPQHF.

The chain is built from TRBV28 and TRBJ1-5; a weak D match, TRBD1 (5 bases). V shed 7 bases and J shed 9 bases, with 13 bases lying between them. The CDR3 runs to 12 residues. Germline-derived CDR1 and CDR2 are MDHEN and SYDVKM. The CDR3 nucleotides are TGTGCCAGCACCCGACCAGGGCGGCCCCAGCATTTT. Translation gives CASTRPGRPQHF.

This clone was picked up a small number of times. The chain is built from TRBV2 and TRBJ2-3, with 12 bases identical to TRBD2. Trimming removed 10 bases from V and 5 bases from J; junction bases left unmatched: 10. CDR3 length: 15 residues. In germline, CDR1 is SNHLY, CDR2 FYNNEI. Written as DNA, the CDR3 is TGTGCCACCTCCCAAAGGACTAGCGGGGTAGATACGCAGTATTTT. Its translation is CATSQRTSGVDTQYF.

The CDR3 coding sequence is TGTGCCAGCAGCTTTGGAGCGACGAGCTCCTACAATGAGCAGTTCTTC. This sequence encodes CASSFGATSSYNEQFF. The rearrangement links TRBV5-8 to TRBJ2-1; unclear D gene. Trimming cost V 2 bases and J 0 bases, with 12 bases left between them. This CDR3 has 16 residues. Germline V gene data show CDR1 as SGHTS and CDR2 as YDEGEE. The complete variable domain, with remaining parts taken from reference TRBV5-8 and TRBJ2-1, reads EAGVTQSPTHLIKTRGQQATLRCSPISGHTSVYWYQQALGLGLQFLLWYDEGEERNRGNFPPRFSGRQFPNYSSELNVNALELEDSALYLCASSFGATSSYNEQFFGPGTRLTVL.

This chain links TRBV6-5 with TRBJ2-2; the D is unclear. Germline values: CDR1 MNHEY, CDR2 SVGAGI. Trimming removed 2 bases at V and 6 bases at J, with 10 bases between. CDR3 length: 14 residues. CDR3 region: CASSYGWSAGELFF. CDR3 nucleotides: TGTGCCAGCAGTTACGGTTGGTCGGCCGGGGAGCTGTTTTTT.

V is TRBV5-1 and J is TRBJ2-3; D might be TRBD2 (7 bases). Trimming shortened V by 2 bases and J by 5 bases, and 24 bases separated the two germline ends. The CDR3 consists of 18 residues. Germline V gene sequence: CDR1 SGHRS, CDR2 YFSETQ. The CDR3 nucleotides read TGCGCCAGCAGCTTACGGGTTATGGCGGGGGCCAGGGGAGATACGCAGTATTTT. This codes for CASSLRVMAGARGDTQYF. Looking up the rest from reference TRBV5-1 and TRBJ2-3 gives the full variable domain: KAGVTQTPRYLIKTRGQQVTLSCSPISGHRSVSWYQQTPGQGLQFLFEYFSETQRNKGNFPGRFSGRQFSNSRSEMNVSTLELGDSALYLCASSLRVMAGARGDTQYFGPGTRLTVL.

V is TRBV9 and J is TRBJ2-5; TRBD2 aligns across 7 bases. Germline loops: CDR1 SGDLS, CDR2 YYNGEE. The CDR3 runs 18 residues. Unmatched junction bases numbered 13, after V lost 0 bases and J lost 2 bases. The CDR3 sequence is CASSVGLWGGSDQETQYF. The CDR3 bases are TGTGCCAGCAGCGTAGGGTTGTGGGGCGGGAGTGATCAAGAGACCCAGTACTTC. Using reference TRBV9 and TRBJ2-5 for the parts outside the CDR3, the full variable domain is DSGVTQTPKHLITATGQRVTLRCSPRSGDLSVYWYQQSLDQGLQFLIQYYNGEERAKGNILERFSAQQFPDLHSELNLSSLELGDSALYFCASSVGLWGGSDQETQYFGPGTRLLVL.